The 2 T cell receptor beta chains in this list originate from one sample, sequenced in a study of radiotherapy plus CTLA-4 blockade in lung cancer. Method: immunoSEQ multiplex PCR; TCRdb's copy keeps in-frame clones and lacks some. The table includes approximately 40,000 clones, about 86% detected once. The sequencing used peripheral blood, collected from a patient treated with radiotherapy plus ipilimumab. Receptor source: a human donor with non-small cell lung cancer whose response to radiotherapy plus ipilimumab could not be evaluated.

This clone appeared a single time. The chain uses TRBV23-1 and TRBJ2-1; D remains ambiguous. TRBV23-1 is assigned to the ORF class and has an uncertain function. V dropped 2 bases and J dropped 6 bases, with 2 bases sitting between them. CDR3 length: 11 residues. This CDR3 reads CASSQRNEQFF. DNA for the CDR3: TGCGCCAGCAGTCAACGCAATGAGCAGTTCTTC.

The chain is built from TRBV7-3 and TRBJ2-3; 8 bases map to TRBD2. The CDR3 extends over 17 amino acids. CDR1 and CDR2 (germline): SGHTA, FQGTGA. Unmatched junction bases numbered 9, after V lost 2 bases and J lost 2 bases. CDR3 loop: CASSLAGGRLNTDTQYF. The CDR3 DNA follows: TGTGCCAGCAGCTTAGCGGGGGGCAGGCTAAACACAGATACGCAGTATTTT.